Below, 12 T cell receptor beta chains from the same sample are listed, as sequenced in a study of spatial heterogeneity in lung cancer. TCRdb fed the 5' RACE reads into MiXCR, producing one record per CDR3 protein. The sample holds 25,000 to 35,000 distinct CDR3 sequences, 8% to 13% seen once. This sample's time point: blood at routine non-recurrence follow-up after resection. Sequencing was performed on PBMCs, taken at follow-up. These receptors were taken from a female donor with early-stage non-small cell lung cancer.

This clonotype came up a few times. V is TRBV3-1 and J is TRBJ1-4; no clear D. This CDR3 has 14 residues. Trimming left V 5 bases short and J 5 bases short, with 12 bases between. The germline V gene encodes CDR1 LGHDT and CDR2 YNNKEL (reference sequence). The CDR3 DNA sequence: TGTGCCAGCAGCTCGGACGGGGAGAATGAAAAACTGTTTTTT. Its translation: CASSSDGENEKLFF. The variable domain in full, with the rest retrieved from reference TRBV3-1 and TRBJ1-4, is DTAVSQTPKYLVTQMGNDKSIKCEQNLGHDTMYWYKQDSKKFLKIMFSYNNKELIINETVPNRFSPKSPDKAHLNLHINSLELGDSAVYFCASSSDGENEKLFFGSGTQLSVL.

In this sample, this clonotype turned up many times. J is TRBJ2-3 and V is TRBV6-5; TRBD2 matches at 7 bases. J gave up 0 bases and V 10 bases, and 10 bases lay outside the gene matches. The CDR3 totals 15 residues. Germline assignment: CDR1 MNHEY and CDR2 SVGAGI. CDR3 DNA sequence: TGTGCCACCGCCATGGGGGGGGGTAGCACAGATACGCAGTATTTT. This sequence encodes CATAMGGGSTDTQYF.

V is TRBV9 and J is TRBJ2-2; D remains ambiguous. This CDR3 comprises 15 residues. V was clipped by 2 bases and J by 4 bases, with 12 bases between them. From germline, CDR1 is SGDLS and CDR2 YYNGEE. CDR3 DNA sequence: TGTGCCAGCAGCGTTCAACCTCTCACCACCGGGGAGCTGTTTTTT. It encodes CASSVQPLTTGELFF. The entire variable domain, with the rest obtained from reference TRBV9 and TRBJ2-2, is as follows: DSGVTQTPKHLITATGQRVTLRCSPRSGDLSVYWYQQSLDQGLQFLIQYYNGEERAKGNILERFSAQQFPDLHSELNLSSLELGDSALYFCASSVQPLTTGELFFGEGSRLTVL.

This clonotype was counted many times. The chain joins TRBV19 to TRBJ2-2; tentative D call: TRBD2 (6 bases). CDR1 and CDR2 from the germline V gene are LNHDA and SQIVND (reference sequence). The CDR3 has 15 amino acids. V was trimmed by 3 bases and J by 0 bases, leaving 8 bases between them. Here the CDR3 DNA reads TGTGCCAGTAGTATTCTAGCGACGAACACCGGGGAGCTGTTTTTT. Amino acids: CASSILATNTGELFF.

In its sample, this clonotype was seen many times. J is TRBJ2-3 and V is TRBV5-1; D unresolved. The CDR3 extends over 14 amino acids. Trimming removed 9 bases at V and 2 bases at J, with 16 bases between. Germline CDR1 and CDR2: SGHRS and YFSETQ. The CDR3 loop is CATTLQPNTDTQYF. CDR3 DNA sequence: TGCGCCACGACCCTCCAGCCTAACACAGATACGCAGTATTTT.

The DNA for the CDR3 is TGTGCCAGCGGCAAACTCGCCGGGACAGTCTACGAGCAGTACTTC. Residues: CASGKLAGTVYEQYF. V usage is TRBV14 and J usage is TRBJ2-7; 7 bases map to TRBD1. J gave up 3 bases and V 8 bases, and 13 bases lay outside the gene matches. Germline CDR1 and CDR2: SGHDN and FVKESK. The CDR3 has 15 amino acids.

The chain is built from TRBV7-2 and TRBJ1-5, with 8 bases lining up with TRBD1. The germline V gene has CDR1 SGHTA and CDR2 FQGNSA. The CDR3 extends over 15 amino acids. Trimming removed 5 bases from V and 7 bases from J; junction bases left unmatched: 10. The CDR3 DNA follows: TGTGCCAGCAGCCCCCAAACAGGGGGAAGACAGCCCCAGCATTTT. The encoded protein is CASSPQTGGRQPQHF.

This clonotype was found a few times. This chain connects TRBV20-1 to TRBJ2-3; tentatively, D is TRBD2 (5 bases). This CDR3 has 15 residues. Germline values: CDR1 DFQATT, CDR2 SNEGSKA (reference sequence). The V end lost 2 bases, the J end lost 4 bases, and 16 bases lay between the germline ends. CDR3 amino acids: CSARPSEAVADTQYF. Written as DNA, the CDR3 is TGCAGTGCTAGACCCTCGGAGGCAGTGGCAGATACGCAGTATTTT.

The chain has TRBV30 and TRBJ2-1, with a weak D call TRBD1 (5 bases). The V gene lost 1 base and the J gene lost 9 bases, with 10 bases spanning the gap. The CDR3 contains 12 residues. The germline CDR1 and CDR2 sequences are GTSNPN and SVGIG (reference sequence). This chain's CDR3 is CAWSGGSGEQFF. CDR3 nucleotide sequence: TGTGCCTGGAGTGGGGGCTCCGGTGAGCAGTTCTTC.

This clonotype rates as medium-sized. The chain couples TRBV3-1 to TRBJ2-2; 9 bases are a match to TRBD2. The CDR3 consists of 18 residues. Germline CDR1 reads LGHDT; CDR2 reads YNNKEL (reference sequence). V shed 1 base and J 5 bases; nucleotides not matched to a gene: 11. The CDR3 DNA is TGTGCCAGCAGCCAAGCCGGTAGCGGGGGCCCCAGGACCGGGGAGCTGTTTTTT. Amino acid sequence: CASSQAGSGGPRTGELFF.

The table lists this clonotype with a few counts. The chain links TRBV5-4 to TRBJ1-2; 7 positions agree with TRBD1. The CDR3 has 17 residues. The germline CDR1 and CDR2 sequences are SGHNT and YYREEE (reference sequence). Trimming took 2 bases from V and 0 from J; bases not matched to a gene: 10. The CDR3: CASSFQGRTGANYGYTF. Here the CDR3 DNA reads TGTGCCAGCAGCTTCCAAGGAAGGACAGGAGCTAACTATGGCTACACCTTC.

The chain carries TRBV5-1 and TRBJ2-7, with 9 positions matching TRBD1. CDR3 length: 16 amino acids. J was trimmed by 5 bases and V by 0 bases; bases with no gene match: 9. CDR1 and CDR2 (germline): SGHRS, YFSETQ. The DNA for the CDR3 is TGCGCCAGCAGCTTGGCCCTCCGGGACAGGGTGAACGAGCAGTACTTC. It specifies CASSLALRDRVNEQYF.